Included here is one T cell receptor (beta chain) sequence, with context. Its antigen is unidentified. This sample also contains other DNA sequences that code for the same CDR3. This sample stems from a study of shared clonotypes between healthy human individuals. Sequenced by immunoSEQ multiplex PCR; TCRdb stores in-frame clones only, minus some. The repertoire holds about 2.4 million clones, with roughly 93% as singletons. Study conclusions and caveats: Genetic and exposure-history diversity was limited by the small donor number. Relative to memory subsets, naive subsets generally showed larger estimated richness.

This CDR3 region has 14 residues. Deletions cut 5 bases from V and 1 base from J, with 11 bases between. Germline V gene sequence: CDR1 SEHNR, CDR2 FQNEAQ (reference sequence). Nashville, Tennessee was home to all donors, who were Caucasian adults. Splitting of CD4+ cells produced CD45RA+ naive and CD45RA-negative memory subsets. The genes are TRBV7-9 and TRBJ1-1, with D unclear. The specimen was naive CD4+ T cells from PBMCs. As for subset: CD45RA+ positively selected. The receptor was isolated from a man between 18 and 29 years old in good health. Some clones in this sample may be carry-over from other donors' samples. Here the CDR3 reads CASSLRQENTEAFF. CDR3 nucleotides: TGTGCCAGCAGCCTCCGACAAGAGAACACTGAAGCTTTCTTT.